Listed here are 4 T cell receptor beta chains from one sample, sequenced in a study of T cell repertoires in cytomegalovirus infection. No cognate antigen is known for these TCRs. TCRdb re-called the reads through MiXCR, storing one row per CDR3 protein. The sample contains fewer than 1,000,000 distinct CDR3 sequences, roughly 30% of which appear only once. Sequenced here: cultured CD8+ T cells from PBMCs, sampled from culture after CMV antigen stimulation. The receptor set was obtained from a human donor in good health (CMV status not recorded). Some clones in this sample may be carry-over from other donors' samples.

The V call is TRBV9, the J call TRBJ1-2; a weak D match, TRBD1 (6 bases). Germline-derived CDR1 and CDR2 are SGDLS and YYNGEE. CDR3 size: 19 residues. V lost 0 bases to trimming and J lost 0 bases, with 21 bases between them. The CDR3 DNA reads TGTGCCAGCAGCGTAGCCGTCGGGGGGCCCATTTCTACTAACTATGGCTACACCTTC. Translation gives CASSVAVGGPISTNYGYTF.

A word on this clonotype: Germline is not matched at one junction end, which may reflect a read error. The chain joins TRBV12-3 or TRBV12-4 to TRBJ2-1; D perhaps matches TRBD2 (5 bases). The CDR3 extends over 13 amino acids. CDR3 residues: CATGPGNYNVQFF. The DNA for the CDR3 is TGTGCCACCGGACCGGGAAACTACAATGTGCAGTTCTTC.

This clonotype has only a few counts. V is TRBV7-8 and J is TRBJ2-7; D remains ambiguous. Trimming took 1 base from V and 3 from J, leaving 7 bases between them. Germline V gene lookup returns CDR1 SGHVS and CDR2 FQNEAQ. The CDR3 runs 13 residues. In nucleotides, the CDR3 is TGTGCCAGCAGCTTAGACTTTCTCTACGAGCAGTACTTC. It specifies CASSLDFLYEQYF.

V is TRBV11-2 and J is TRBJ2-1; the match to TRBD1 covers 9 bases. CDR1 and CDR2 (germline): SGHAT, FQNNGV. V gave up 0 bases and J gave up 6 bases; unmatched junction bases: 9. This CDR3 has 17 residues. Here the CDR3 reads CASSLDRTGEQFNEQFF. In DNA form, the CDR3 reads TGTGCCAGCAGCTTAGATCGGACAGGGGAGCAATTCAATGAGCAGTTCTTC.